The sequence of this T cell receptor beta chain was determined in a study of blood T cell repertoires in COVID-19. V lost 4 bases and J lost 6, with 21 bases in between. Germline assignment: CDR1 SGHTS and CDR2 YDEGEE. The CDR3 covers 16 residues. The data were produced by immunoSEQ multiplex PCR, yet TCRdb's version contains in-frame clones alone and is incomplete. The sample holds about 150,000 clones, 65% to 85% seen once. Sequences were obtained from peripheral blood. The chain joins TRBV5-8 to TRBJ2-3, with D unresolved. The sequence came from a woman older than 75 with acute or convalescent COVID-19. Written as DNA, the CDR3 is TGTGCCAGCAGCCTCTTCGGTGTGTTCGTTAAGGATACGCAGTATTTT. It translates to CASSLFGVFVKDTQYF.